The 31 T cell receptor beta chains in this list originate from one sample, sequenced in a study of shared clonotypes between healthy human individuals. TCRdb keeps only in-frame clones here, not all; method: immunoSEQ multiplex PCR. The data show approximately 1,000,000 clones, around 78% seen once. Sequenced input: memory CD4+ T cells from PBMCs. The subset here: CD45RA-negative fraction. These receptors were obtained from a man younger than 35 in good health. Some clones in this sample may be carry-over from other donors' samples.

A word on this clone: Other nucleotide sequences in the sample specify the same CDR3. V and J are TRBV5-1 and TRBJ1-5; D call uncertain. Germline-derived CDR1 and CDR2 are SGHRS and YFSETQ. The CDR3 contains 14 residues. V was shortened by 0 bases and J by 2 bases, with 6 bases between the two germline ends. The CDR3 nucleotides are TGCGCCAGCAGCTTGGGCGGGGGCAATCAGCCCCAGCATTTT. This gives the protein CASSLGGGNQPQHF.

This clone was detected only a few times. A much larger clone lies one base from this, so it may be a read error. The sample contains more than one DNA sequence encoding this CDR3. As DNA, the CDR3 is TGTGCCAGCAGCTTTTGGGGGGGTGAAGCTTTCTTT. Translating it yields CASSFWGGEAFF. V is TRBV7-9 and J is TRBJ1-1; a possible D gene is TRBD1 (5 bases). Germline CDR1 and CDR2: SEHNR and FQNEAQ (reference sequence). The CDR3 length is 12 residues. V lost 3 bases, J lost 7 bases, and 9 bases lay in between.

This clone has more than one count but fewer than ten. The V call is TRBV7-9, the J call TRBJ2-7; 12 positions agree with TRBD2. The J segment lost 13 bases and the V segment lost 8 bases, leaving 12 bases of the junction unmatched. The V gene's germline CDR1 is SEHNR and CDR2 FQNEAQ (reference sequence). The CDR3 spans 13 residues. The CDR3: CASRHGTSGLLYF. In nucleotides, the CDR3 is TGTGCCAGCCGACACGGGACTAGCGGGCTCCTATACTTC. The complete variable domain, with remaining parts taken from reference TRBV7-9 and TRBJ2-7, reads DTGVSQNPRHKITKRGQNVTFRCDPISEHNRLYWYRQTLGQGPEFLTYFQNEAQLEKSRLLSDRFSAERPKGSFSTLEIQRTEQGDSAMYLCASRHGTSGLLYFGPGTRLTVT.

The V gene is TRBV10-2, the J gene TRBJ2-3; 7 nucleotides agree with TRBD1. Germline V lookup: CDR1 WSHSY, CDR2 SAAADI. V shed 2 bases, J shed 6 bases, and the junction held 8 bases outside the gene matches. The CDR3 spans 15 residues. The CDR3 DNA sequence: TGCGCCAGCAGTGAGGCGACAGGGCGTTACGATACGCAGTATTTT. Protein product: CASSEATGRYDTQYF.

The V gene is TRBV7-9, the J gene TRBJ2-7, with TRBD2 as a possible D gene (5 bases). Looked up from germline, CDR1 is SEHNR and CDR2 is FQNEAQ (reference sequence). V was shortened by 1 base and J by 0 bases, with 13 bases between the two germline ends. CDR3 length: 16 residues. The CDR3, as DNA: TGTGCCAGCAGCTTAGTGGGCGGGTCGAGCTCCTACGAGCAGTACTTC. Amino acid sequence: CASSLVGGSSSYEQYF.

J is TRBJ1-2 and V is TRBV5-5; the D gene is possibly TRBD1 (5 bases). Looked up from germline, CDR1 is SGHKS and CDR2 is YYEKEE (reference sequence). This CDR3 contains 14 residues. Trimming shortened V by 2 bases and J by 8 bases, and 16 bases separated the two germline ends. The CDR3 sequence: CASSFQGPGVGYTF. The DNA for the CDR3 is TGTGCCAGCAGCTTTCAGGGTCCGGGGGTCGGCTACACCTTC.

The CDR3 coding sequence is TGTGCCAGCAGATACCAAGACAGGAGTCGTGAGCAGTTCTTC. This gives the protein CASRYQDRSREQFF. V is TRBV6-5 and J is TRBJ2-1; a weak D match, TRBD1 (6 bases). This CDR3 region has 14 residues. Trimming left V 6 bases short and J 9 bases short, with 18 bases between. Germline assignment: CDR1 MNHEY and CDR2 SVGAGI.

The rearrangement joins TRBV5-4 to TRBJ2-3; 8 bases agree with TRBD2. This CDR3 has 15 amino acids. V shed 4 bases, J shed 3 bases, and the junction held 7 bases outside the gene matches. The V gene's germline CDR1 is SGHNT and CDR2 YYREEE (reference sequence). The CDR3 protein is CASSPSGSGTDTQYF. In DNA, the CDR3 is TGTGCCAGCAGCCCGAGCGGGAGTGGGACAGATACGCAGTATTTT.

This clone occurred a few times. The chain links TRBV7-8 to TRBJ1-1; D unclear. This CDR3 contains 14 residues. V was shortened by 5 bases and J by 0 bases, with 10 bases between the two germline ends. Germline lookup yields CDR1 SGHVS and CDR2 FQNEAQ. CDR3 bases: TGTGCCAGCAGCATACAATGGATGAACACTGAAGCTTTCTTT. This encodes CASSIQWMNTEAFF.

Here the CDR3 DNA reads TGTGCCAGCAGTTTAAGTAGCCTAGACTACGAGCAGTACTTC. Amino acids: CASSLSSLDYEQYF. The rearrangement joins TRBV27 to TRBJ2-7; D not resolved. The CDR3 loop spans 14 amino acids. V dropped 2 bases and J dropped 3 bases, with 11 bases sitting between them. Germline V CDR1 and CDR2: MNHEY, SMNVEV (reference sequence).

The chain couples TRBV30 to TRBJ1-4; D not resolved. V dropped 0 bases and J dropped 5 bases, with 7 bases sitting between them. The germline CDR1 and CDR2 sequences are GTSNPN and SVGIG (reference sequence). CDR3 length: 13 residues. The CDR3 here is CAWSVTRNEKLFF. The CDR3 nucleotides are TGTGCCTGGAGTGTAACGAGGAATGAAAAACTGTTTTTT.

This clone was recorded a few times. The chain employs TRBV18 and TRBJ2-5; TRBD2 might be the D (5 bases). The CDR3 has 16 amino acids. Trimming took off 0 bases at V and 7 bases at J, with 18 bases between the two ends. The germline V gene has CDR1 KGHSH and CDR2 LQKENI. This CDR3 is CASSPPLSSPRVTQYF. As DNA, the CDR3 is TGTGCCAGCTCACCACCTTTGAGCAGCCCGCGGGTGACCCAGTACTTC.

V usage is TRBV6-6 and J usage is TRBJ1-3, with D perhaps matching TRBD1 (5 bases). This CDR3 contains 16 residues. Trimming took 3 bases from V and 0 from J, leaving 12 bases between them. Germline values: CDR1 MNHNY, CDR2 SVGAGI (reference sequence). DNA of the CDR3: TGTGCCAGCAGTTATGGGGGGATGAGCTCTGGAAACACCATATATTTT. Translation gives CASSYGGMSSGNTIYF.

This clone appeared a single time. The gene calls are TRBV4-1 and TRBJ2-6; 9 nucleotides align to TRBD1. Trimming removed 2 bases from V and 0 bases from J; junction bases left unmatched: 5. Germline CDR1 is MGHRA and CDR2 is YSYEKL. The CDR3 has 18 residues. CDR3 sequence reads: CASSQPGTGRSGANVLTF. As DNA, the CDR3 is TGCGCCAGCAGCCAACCCGGGACAGGGCGCTCTGGGGCCAACGTCCTGACTTTC.

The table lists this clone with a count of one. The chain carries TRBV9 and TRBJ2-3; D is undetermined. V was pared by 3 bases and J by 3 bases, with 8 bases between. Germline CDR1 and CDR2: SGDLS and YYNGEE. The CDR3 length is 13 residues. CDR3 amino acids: CASSAVYTDTQYF. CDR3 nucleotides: TGTGCCAGCAGCGCAGTTTATACAGATACGCAGTATTTT.

The CDR3 loop is CASSEGIGAFF. CDR3 DNA sequence: TGTGCCAGCAGTGAAGGGATCGGAGCTTTCTTT. The V gene is TRBV2, the J gene TRBJ1-1; the D is unclear. Germline V gene data show CDR1 as SNHLY and CDR2 as FYNNEI. V gave up 1 base and J gave up 10 bases, with 7 bases separating them. The CDR3 consists of 11 residues.

The CDR3 DNA follows: TGCGCCAGCAGCCGCGACAGGGTACTGTACGAGCAGTACTTC. Translation gives CASSRDRVLYEQYF. V gene TRBV4-3 combines with J gene TRBJ2-7, with 7 bases lining up with TRBD1. Germline V gives CDR1 LGHNA, CDR2 YSLEER. CDR3 length equals 14 residues. V trimming: 4 bases; J trimming: 4 bases; junction bases outside the gene matches: 7.

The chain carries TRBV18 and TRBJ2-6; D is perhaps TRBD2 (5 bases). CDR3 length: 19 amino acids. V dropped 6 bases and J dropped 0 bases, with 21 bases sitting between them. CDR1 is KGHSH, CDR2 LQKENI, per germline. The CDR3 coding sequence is TGTGCCAGCTCTCCCATCGGGATAAACCACCCCTCTGGGGCCAACGTCCTGACTTTC. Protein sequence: CASSPIGINHPSGANVLTF.

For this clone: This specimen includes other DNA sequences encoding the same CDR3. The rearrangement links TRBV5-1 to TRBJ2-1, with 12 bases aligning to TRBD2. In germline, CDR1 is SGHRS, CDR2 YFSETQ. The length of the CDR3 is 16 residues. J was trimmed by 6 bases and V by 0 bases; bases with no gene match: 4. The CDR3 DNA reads TGCGCCAGCAGCTTGGGACTAGCGGGAGTTGGCAATGAGCAGTTCTTC. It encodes CASSLGLAGVGNEQFF.

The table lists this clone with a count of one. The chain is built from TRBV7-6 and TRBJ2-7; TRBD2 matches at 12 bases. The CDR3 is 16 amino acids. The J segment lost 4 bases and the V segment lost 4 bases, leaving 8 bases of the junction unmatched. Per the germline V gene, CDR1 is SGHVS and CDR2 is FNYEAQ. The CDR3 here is CASSSQKTSGSYEQYF. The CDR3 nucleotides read TGTGCCAGCAGCTCCCAAAAGACTAGCGGGAGTTACGAGCAGTACTTC.

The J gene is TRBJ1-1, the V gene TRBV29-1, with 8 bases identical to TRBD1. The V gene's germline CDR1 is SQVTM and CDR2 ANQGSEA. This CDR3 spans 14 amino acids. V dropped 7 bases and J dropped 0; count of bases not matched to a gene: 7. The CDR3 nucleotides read TGCAGCGCTGGGCAGGGGGCCTTGAACACTGAAGCTTTCTTT. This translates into CSAGQGALNTEAFF.

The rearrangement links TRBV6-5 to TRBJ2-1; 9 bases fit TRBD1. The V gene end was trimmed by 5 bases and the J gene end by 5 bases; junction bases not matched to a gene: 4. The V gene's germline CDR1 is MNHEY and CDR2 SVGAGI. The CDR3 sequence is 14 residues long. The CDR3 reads CASSRTGADNEQFF. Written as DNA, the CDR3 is TGTGCCAGCAGTCGGACAGGGGCGGACAATGAGCAGTTCTTC.

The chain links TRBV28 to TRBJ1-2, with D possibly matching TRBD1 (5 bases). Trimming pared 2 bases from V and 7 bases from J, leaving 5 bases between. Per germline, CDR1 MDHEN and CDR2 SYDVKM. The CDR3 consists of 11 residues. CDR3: CASSLQGGYTF. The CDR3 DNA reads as TGTGCCAGCAGTTTACAGGGTGGCTACACCTTC.

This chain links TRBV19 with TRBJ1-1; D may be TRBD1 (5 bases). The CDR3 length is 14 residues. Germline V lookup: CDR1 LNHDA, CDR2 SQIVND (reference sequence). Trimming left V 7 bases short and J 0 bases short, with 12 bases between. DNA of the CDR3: TGTGCCAGTACCCTGGGGCCCTTGAACACTGAAGCTTTCTTT. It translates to CASTLGPLNTEAFF.

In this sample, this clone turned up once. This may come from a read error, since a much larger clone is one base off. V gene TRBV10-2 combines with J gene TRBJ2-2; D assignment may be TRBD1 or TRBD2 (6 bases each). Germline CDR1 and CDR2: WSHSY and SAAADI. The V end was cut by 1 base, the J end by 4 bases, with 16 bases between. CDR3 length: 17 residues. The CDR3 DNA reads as TGCGCCAGCAGTGAGTGGGGGGCAGGGGACTCCACCGGGGAGCTGTTTTTT. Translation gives CASSEWGAGDSTGELFF.

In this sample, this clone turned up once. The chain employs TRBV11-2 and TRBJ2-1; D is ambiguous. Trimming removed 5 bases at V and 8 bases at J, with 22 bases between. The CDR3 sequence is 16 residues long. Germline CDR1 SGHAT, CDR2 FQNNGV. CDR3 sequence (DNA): TGTGCCAGCAGCCCCTGGACCGCCCCCATCTCGGATGAGCAGTTCTTC. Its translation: CASSPWTAPISDEQFF. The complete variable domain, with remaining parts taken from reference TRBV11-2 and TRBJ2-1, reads EAGVAQSPRYKIIEKRQSVAFWCNPISGHATLYWYQQILGQGPKLLIQFQNNGVVDDSQLPKDRFSAERLKGVDSTLKIQPAKLEDSAVYLCASSPWTAPISDEQFFGPGTRLTVL.

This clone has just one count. DNA of the CDR3: TGTGCCAGCAGCCCCCCAGGGTTTGGCACAGATACGCAGTATTTT. It codes for CASSPPGFGTDTQYF. This sequence joins TRBV27 and TRBJ2-3, with D tentatively TRBD1 (5 bases). Germline assignment: CDR1 MNHEY and CDR2 SMNVEV (reference sequence). The V end was cut by 6 bases, the J end by 1 base, with 14 bases between. The CDR3 covers 15 residues.

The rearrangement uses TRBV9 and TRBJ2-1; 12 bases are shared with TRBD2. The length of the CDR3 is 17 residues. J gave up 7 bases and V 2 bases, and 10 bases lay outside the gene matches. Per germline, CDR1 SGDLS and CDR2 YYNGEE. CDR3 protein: CASSVASGRALVNEQFF. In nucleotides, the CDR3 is TGTGCCAGCAGCGTTGCTAGCGGGAGGGCCTTAGTGAATGAGCAGTTCTTC.

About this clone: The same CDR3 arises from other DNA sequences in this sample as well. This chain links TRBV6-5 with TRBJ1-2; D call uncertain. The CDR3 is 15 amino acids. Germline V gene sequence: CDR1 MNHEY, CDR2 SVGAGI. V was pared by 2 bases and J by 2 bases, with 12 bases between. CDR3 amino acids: CASSYGGLGNYGYTF. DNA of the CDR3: TGTGCCAGCAGTTACGGCGGGCTCGGGAACTATGGCTACACCTTC.

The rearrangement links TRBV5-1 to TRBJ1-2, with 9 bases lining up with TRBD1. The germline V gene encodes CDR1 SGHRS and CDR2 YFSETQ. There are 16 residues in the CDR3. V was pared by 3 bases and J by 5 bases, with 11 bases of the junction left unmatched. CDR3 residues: CASSYSTGGAEYGYTF. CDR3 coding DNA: TGCGCCAGCAGCTATTCCACAGGGGGCGCAGAGTATGGCTACACCTTC.

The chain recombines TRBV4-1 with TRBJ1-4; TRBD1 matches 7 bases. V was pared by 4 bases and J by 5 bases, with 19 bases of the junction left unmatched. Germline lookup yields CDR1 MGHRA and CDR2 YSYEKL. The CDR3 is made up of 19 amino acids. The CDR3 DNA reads TGCGCCAGCAGCCGAGTATCGTTTGCGGCGGGACAGTCAAATGAAAAACTGTTTTTT. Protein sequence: CASSRVSFAAGQSNEKLFF.